The source of this T cell receptor (beta chain) is a study of OX40 agonist ivuxolimab in advanced cancers. About the study: Patients' therapy was ivuxolimab, an antibody that acts as an agonist of OX40 (CD134). Study-wide results and caveats: It was also the case that some nonresponders had low normalized T-cell clonal expansion. Clonal expansion among partial responders at 0.1-3.0 mg/kg ranked near the lowest. Relative to CD4+ cells, CD8+ T cells on average had more expanded clones.

Concerning this clone: The antigen remains unidentified. One end of the junction is discordant with germline, which a read error may explain.

Germline V CDR1 and CDR2: SGHNT, YYREEE (reference sequence). The length of the CDR3 is 13 residues. Libraries were prepared by immunoSEQ multiplex PCR; TCRdb keeps only in-frame clonotypes and omits some of them. The profile shows approximately 44,000 clones, roughly 88% of them singletons. The sample here was CD4+ or CD8+ T cells sorted from blood, taken in a trial of the OX40 agonist ivuxolimab. This sequence joins TRBV5-4 and TRBJ2-1, with D unresolved. This clonotype was sampled from an adult with an advanced solid tumor such as melanoma, head and neck, liver or kidney cancer. The CDR3 DNA follows: TGTGCCAGCAGCTTCGGCTCCCACAATGAGCAGTTCTTC. Its translation: CASSFGSHNEQFF.